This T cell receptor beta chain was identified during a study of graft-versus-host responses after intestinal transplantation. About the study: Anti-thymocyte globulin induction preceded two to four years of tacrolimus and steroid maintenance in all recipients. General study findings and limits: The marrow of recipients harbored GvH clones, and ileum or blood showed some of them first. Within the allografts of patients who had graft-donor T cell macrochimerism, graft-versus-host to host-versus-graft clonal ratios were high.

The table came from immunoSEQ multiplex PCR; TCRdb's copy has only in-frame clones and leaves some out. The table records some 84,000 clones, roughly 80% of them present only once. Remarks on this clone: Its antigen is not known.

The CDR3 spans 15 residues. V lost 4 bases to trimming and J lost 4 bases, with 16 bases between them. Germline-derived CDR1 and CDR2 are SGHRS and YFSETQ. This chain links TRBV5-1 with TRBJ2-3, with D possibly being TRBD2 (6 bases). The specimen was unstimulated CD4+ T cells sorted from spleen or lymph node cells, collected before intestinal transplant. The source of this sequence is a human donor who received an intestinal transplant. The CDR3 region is CASSPGGTGADTQYF. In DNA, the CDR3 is TGCGCCAGCAGCCCTGGGGGGACGGGGGCAGATACGCAGTATTTT.